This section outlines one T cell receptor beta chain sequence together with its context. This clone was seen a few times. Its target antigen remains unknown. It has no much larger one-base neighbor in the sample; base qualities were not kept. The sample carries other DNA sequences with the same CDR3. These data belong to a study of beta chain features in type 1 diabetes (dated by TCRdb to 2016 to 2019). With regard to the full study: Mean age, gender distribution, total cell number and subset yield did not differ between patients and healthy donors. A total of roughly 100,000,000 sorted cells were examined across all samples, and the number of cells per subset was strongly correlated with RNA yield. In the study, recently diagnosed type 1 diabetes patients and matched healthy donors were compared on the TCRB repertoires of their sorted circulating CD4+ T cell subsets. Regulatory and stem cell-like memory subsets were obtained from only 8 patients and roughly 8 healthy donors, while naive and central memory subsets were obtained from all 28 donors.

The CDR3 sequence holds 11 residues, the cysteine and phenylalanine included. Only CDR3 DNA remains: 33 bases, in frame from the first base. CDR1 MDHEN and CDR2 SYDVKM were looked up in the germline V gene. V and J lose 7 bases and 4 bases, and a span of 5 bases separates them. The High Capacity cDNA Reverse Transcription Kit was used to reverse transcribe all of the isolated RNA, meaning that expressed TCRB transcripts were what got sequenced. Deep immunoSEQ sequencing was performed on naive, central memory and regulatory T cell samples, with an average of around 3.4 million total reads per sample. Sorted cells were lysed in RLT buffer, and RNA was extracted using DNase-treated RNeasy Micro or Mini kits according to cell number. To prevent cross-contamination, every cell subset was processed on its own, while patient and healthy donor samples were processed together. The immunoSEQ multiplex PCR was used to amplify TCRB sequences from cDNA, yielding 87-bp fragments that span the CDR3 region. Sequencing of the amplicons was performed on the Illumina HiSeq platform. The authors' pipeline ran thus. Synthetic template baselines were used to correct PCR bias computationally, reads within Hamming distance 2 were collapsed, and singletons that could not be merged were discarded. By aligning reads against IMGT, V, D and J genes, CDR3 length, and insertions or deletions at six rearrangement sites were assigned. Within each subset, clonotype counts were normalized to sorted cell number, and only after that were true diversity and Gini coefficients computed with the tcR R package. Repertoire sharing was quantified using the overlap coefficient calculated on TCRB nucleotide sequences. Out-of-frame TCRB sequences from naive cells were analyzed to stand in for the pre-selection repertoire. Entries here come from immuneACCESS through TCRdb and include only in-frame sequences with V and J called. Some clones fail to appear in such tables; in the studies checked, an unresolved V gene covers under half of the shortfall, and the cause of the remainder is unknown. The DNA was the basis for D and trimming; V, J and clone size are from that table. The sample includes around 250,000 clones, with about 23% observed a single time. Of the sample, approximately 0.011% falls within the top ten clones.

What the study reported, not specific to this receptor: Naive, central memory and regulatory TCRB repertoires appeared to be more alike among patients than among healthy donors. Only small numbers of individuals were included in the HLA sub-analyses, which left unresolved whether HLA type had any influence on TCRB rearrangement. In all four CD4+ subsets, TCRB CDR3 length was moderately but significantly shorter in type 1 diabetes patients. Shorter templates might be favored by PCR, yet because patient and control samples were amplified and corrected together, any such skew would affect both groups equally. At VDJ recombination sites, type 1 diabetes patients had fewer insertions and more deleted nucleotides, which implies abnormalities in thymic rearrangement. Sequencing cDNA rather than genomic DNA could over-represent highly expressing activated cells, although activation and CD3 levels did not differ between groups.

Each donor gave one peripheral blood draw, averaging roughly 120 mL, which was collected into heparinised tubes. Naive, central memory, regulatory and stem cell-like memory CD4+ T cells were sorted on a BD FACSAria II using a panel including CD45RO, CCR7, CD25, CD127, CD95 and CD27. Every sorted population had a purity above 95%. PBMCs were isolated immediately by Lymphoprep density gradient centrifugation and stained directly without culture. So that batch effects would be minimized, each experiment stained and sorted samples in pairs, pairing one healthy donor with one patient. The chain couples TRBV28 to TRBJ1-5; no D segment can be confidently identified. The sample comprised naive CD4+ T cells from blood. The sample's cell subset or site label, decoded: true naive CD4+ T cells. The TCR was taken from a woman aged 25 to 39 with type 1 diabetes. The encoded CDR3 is CASTSNQPQHF. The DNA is TGTGCCAGCACGAGTAATCAGCCCCAGCATTTT.